What follows describes a single T cell receptor beta chain. This clonotype was counted only a few times. This clone's antigen is unknown. Base qualities were left out, and no much larger clone turns up one base away. The data were obtained in a study of T-cell memory formation after mild COVID-19 (dated by TCRdb to about 2021). Describing the broader study: TCR sequence clusters from the two donors were found to be largely donor specific. T-cell clones expanding and contracting after mild COVID-19 in two donors were tracked by longitudinal TCRalpha and TCRbeta repertoire sequencing. Two young, previously healthy adult volunteers, one female and one male, were included in the cohort.

Ficoll-Paque density gradient centrifugation was the method used to isolate PBMCs. TCRdb records Illumina NovaSeq 6000 as the sequencer. cDNA libraries for TCRalpha and TCRbeta were prepared by 5'RACE using constant-segment primers, with sample barcodes and unique molecular identifiers added. RNA was extracted from every sample with Trizol reagent. Libraries were amplified in two PCR steps, with a second sample barcode and Illumina TruSeq adapters added in the second step. Sequencing of the libraries was done on an Illumina NovaSeq, producing 2 x 150 bp paired-end reads. Under the source paper's analysis protocol: Reads were demultiplexed and collapsed into UMI-guided consensus sequences with migec v1.2.7. Using mixcr v2.1.11, the UMI consensuses were aligned to TRA and TRB V and J templates and assembled into clonotypes. Expanded or contracted clonotypes were those called significant by both edgeR and NoisET, with noise models trained on biological replicates. For edgeR calls, a false discovery rate-adjusted p below 0.01 and a log2 fold-change threshold of 1 were applied. PCA with hierarchical clustering of max-normalized trajectories of the 1000 most abundant clonotypes was used as exploratory dynamics analysis. The CD4 or CD8 phenotype of responding clones was assigned using the separately sequenced CD4+ and CD8+ repertoires. TCRdb took the public reads, trimmed them with fastp at Q25, ran MiXCR for clone calling and kept in-frame beta chains. Each CDR3 protein appears once, grouped with its most common genes and DNA. For this entry, the V and J calls and clone size follow TCRdb and not the study's own pipeline. The sample table contains around 450,000 distinct CDR3 sequences; only one count was recorded for roughly a quarter of them. Of the sample, around 8.8% falls within the top ten clones.

Broader findings and caveats from the paper: The second-wave clones that peaked on day 37 were not confirmed to be SARS-CoV-2 specific. Contracting CD4+ clones turned up mainly in the CM and EM memory subsets, whereas EMRA was where CD8+ clones were enriched. The study included only a couple of mild cases, and larger cohorts that include severe cases with pre-infection samples were judged to be necessary. Some responding clones were detected in pre-infection memory, which suggested that pre-existing cross-reactive memory T cells had joined the SARS-CoV-2 response. Clones that contracted from day 15 to 85 showed balanced CD4/CD8 phenotypes, whereas a second wave of clones that expanded from day 15 to 37 leaned towards CD4+.

V is pared back by 8 bases and J by 7 bases, with 27 bases lying between the germline termini. CDR1 and CDR2 are read off the germline V gene as SGHVS and FQNEAQ. The CDR3 holds 16 amino acids from the cysteine to the phenylalanine. The entry retains the CDR3 DNA only, 48 bases that are in frame from base 1. The chain uses TRBV7-8 and TRBJ2-7; the D gene is possibly TRBD2, with 5 bases matching. The sample taken for sequencing was PBMCs or a T cell subset sorted from them (not recorded which). This TCR was sampled from an adult woman who had mild COVID-19 (a few samples of this study predate the infection). The sample titles of this study are shuffled in the database, so cell type and time point are left out; the donor was told from shared clones. The bases are TGTGCCAGCGGACTCAGTACGCTCCCGATGTTTGGGGAGCAGTACTTC. The translation is CASGLSTLPMFGEQYF.